This TCR beta chain was captured in a study of T cells in Graves' hyperthyroidism and ophthalmopathy (dated by TCRdb to about 2019). Concerning the study at large: Peripheral blood samples were taken at the time of initial diagnosis, prior to any treatment. A discovery cohort of about 95 patients, 43 with Graves' ophthalmopathy and 57 with stable Graves' hyperthyroidism, was used to find distinguishing TCR V-J signatures. Whether ophthalmopathy could be predicted prospectively was tested in an independent validation cohort made up of roughly 20 hyperthyroidism patients plus 17 patients who later progressed to ophthalmopathy. The roughly 99 discovery patients were divided at random into training and test sets in a 7:3 ratio. In addition, the study compared T-cell repertoires in thyroid tissue and in blood from 6 or 7 Graves' hyperthyroidism patients. After blood sampling, hyperthyroidism patients were treated with methimazole at a starting dose of 30 mg daily, and ophthalmopathy patients were treated with high-dose intravenous methylprednisolone. The paper describes TCR Vbeta CDR3 sequencing of 120 to 150 peripheral blood samples, made up of under 50 ophthalmopathy patients, some 76 hyperthyroidism patients and 17 progressor patients. Study-wide findings and limitations: Most expanded thyroid clonotypes (frequency above 0.001) were also found in blood, which suggests that blood repertoires may mirror thyroid immune responses. During validation, the model predicted progression to ophthalmopathy a median of roughly six months ahead of onset, with more than 55% sensitivity and under 85% specificity. A 13 V-J signature model separated ophthalmopathy from stable hyperthyroidism, with about 88% sensitivity and just under 84% specificity in cross-validation and 80%/75% in testing. No statistical method was used to set the sample size in advance, and investigators knew the group allocation.

This clonotype has just a few counts. Its antigen specificity is not known. No base-level quality is on record; no much larger clone is a single base apart. Trimming takes 5 bases off V and 8 bases off J; junction bases not matched to a gene: 3. Its CDR3 holds 12 amino acids, cysteine through phenylalanine. This entry keeps only the CDR3 DNA: 36 bases, framed from base 1. CDR1 DFQATT and CDR2 SNEGSKA are derived from the germline V gene (reference sequence). The TCR beta CDR3 regions were amplified from RNA transcripts. For the first round of RT-PCR on the TCR CDR3, the HTBI primer set was used together with the Qiagen OneStep RT-PCR kit. Libraries were constructed in a second round of multiplex PCR, after which size selection and purification were carried out. Sequencing of the libraries was done on an Illumina HiSeq2000 using paired-end 100 bp reads. Concerning the study's data processing: SOAPnuke was used to process the raw data, throwing out any read that contained adapters or uncalled bases, had a mean Phred below 15, or lacked an exact constant-primer or identifier match. COPE v1.2.5 was used to merge the high-quality paired reads, and each unique nucleotide sequence was defined as a clonotype. MiTCR v1.1 was used to align the clonotypes against IMGT TRBV, TRBD and TRBJ reference segments. The analysis included only V-J combinations with a frequency above 0.0001, which together covered more than 98% of the repertoires. A TCS score was defined as the ratio between F50 (clonal expansion) and ExV (chaos), using BLOSUM62-based TCRdist between CDR3 peptides within each V-J. Welch's t-statistics and random forest reduced fewer than 550 V-J features to under 15, which were used in a naive Bayes classifier (R e1071). Using fastp trimming at Q25 and MiXCR clonotype assembly, TCRdb reanalyzed the public sequencing data and kept in-frame beta chains. Each entry is one CDR3 protein sequence, shown with its most common DNA and genes. Clone size and V and J calls follow TCRdb, not the original study. Across this sample there are about 640,000 distinct CDR3 sequences, with around 20% seen only once. The leading ten clones occupy roughly a third of the sample.

Moderately to severely active disease, a Clinical Activity Score of at least 3, a NOSPECS grade of at least 4, and a duration under 3 months were present in ophthalmopathy patients. Patients with uncontrolled infections, other autoimmune diseases, pregnancy or lactation were excluded. Diagnoses relied on clinical symptoms, serum thyroxine and TRAb, thyroid ultrasound and orbital computed tomography. PBMCs were separated from roughly 10 ml of fresh peripheral blood using Ficoll-Paque density gradient centrifugation. Total RNA was extracted with Trizol reagent, and quality was checked on an Agilent 2100 Bioanalyzer.

Sequenced input: blood. The TCR comes from a man under 40 with Graves' ophthalmopathy. The chain uses TRBV20-1 and TRBJ2-1; 10 nucleotides in the junction match TRBD2. The CDR3 protein is CSAGTSVDEQFF. The DNA reads TGCAGTGCTGGGACTAGCGTAGATGAGCAGTTCTTC.